The 9 T cell receptor beta chains in this list originate from one sample, sequenced in a study of T cells in pancreatic ductal adenocarcinoma. Assay: immunoSEQ multiplex PCR; the TCRdb copy retains only in-frame clones and omits some. Altogether about 98,000 clones are present, more than 90% being singletons, with the ten largest covering less than 4%. No neoadjuvant therapy was given to the selected pancreatic ductal adenocarcinoma patients before their surgery. Sequences were obtained from PBMCs. All receptors derive from a human donor with pancreatic ductal adenocarcinoma.

The chain is built from TRBV11-2 and TRBJ2-7, with 7 bases lining up with TRBD2. V lost 7 bases to trimming and J lost 1 base; unmatched junction nucleotides: 10. The germline V gene has CDR1 SGHAT and CDR2 FQNNGV. The length of the CDR3 is 15 residues. The CDR3 protein is CASTQESGTSYEQYF. CDR3 bases: TGTGCCAGCACCCAAGAAAGCGGGACTTCCTACGAGCAGTACTTC.

The genes are TRBV6-1 and TRBJ1-2, with 7 bases identical to TRBD1. Germline CDR1 MNHNS, CDR2 SASEGT. Trimming at V came to 8 bases and at J to 0 bases, leaving 6 bases not matched to a gene. The length of the CDR3 is 14 residues. The CDR3 DNA reads TGTGCCAGCGGCCGGGACAGAACTAACTATGGCTACACCTTC. Translated, it gives CASGRDRTNYGYTF.

The J gene is TRBJ2-6, the V gene TRBV5-1, with 8 bases that match TRBD2. Looked up from germline, CDR1 is SGHRS and CDR2 is YFSETQ. Trimming took 3 bases from V and 0 from J; bases not matched to a gene: 5. The CDR3 sequence is 17 residues long. CDR3 DNA sequence: TGCGCCAGCAGCTCGGGCGGGAGGCCCTCTGGGGCCAACGTCCTGACTTTC. This codes for CASSSGGRPSGANVLTF. The whole variable domain, remainder taken from reference TRBV5-1 and TRBJ2-6, is KAGVTQTPRYLIKTRGQQVTLSCSPISGHRSVSWYQQTPGQGLQFLFEYFSETQRNKGNFPGRFSGRQFSNSRSEMNVSTLELGDSALYLCASSSGGRPSGANVLTFGAGSRLTVL.

The chain is built from TRBV4-1 and TRBJ2-7; D possibly corresponds to TRBD2 (5 bases). The CDR3 spans 14 residues. Germline loops: CDR1 MGHRA, CDR2 YSYEKL. V dropped 3 bases and J dropped 0 bases, with 9 bases sitting between them. The CDR3 DNA reads as TGCGCCAGCAGCCACTACCGGGACTCCTACGAGCAGTACTTC. Its translation is CASSHYRDSYEQYF.

The V gene is TRBV29-1, the J gene TRBJ2-5; 8 bases agree with TRBD1. Germline values: CDR1 SQVTM, CDR2 ANQGSEA. The CDR3 is made up of 12 amino acids. The V segment lost 7 bases and the J segment 5 bases; nucleotides outside the gene matches: 6. The DNA for the CDR3 is TGCAGCGGCAGGGGGCGCTTTGAGACCCAGTACTTC. Encoded protein: CSGRGRFETQYF.

This chain links TRBV6-5 with TRBJ2-7; tentative D call: TRBD1 (5 bases). The CDR3 covers 12 residues. V shed 4 bases and J shed 4 bases, with 8 bases lying between them. Germline V gene data show CDR1 as MNHEY and CDR2 as SVGAGI. This chain's CDR3 is CASSLTGYEQYF. As DNA, the CDR3 is TGTGCCAGCAGTTTAACAGGTTACGAGCAGTACTTC.

The chain is built from TRBV6-5 and TRBJ2-4, with D possibly TRBD1 on 5 matching bases. Germline V CDR1 and CDR2: MNHEY, SVGAGI. This CDR3 spans 15 amino acids. Trimming shortened V by 2 bases and J by 9 bases, and 17 bases separated the two germline ends. CDR3 amino acids: CASSYDSGENGIQYF. CDR3 DNA: TGTGCCAGCAGTTACGACAGTGGGGAAAACGGCATTCAGTACTTC.

The genes are TRBV6-6 and TRBJ2-7, with D perhaps TRBD2 (6 bases). V was trimmed by 6 bases and J by 0 bases, leaving 15 bases between them. CDR1 MNHNY and CDR2 SVGAGI come from the germline V gene (reference sequence). The CDR3 has 15 residues. CDR3: CASRRIAASSYEQYF. Written as DNA, the CDR3 is TGTGCCAGCAGACGAATAGCGGCTAGCTCCTACGAGCAGTACTTC.

The rearrangement uses TRBV12-5 and TRBJ2-7; the D gene is possibly TRBD1 (6 bases). The germline V gene has CDR1 LGHNT and CDR2 FRNRAP. V was trimmed by 1 base and J by 5 bases, leaving 9 bases between them. The CDR3 covers 13 residues. CDR3 bases: TGTGCTAGTGGTTTGGGACAGGAACACGAGCAGTACTTC. Translating gives CASGLGQEHEQYF.